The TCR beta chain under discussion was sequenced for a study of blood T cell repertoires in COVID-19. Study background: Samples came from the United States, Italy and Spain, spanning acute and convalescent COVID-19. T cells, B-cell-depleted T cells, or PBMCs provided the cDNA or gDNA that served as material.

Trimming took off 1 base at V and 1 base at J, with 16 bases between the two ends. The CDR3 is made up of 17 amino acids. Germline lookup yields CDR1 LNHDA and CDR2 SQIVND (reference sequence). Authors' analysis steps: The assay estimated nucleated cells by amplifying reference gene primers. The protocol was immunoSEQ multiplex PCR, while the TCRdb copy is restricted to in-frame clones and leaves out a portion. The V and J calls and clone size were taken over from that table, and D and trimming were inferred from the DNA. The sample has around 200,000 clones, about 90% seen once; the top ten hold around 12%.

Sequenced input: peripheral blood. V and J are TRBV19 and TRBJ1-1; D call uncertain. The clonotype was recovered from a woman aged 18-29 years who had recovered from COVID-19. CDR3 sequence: CASSIGGGGAPNTEAFF. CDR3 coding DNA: TGTGCCAGTAGTATAGGGGGAGGAGGAGCCCCGAACACTGAAGCTTTCTTT.